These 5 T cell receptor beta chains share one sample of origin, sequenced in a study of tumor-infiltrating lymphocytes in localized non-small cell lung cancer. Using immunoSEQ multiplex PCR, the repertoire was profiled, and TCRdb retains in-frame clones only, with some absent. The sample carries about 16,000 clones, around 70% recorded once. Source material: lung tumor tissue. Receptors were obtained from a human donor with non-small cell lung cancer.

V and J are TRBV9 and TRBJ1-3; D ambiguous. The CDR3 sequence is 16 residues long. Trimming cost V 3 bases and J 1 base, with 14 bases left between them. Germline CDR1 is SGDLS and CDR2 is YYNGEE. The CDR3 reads CASSATVFSSGNTIYF. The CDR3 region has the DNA TGTGCCAGCAGCGCAACGGTTTTTTCTTCTGGAAACACCATATATTTT.

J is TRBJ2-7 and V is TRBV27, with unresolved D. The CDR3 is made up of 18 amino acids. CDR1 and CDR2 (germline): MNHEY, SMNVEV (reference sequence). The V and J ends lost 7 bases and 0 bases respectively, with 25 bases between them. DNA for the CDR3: TGTGCCAGCACCGAGCGATTTAGCAGTAGGTTTTTCTCCTACGAGCAGTACTTC. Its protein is CASTERFSSRFFSYEQYF.

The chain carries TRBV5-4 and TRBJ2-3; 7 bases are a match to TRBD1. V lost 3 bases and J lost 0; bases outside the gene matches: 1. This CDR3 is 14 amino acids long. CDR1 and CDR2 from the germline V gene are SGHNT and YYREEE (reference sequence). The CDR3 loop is CASSYRGSTDTQYF. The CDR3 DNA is TGTGCCAGCAGCTACAGGGGAAGCACAGATACGCAGTATTTT.

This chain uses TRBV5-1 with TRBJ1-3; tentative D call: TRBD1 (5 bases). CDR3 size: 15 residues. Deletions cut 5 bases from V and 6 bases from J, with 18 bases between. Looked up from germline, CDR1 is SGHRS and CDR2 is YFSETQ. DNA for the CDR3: TGCGCCAGCAGTCTGGGGGGGAATTTGGAAAACACCATATATTTT. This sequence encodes CASSLGGNLENTIYF.

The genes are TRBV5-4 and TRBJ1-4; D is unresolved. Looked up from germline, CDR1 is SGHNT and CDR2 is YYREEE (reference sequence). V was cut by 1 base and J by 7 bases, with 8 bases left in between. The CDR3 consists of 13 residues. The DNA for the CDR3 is TGTGCCAGCAGCTTGCCCGGTAGTGAAAAACTGTTTTTT. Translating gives CASSLPGSEKLFF.